This T cell receptor (beta chain) comes out of a study of T-cell memory formation after mild COVID-19. Each CDR3 protein is one row after TCRdb ran MiXCR on the 5' RACE reads. This repertoire shows 120,000 to 150,000 distinct CDR3 sequences, roughly 19% found once; its top ten account for over 2%. The sample taken for sequencing was PBMCs or a T cell subset sorted from them (not recorded which). This sequence was found in an adult woman who had mild COVID-19 (a few samples of this study predate the infection). Cell type and time point are not known.

The CDR3 sequence: CASSYRANTEAFF. As DNA, the CDR3 is TGTGCCAGCAGTTACCGGGCGAACACTGAAGCTTTCTTT. The rearrangement uses TRBV6-5 and TRBJ1-1, with unresolved D. From germline, CDR1 is MNHEY and CDR2 SVGAGI. V lost 2 bases to trimming and J lost 1 base, with 5 bases between them. This CDR3 spans 13 amino acids.